The next 13 T cell receptor beta chains were all read from a single sample in a study of Ad26.COV2.S vaccination and SARS-CoV-2 variants. The data were produced by immunoSEQ multiplex PCR, yet TCRdb's version contains in-frame clones alone and is incomplete. The sample includes some 190,000 clones, roughly nine tenths of them seen just once. The sequencing here drew on peripheral blood, taken after recovery from COVID-19. These receptors all stem from a human donor who had recovered from COVID-19.

In its sample, this clone was seen once. Germline is not matched at one junction end, which may reflect a read error. The gene calls are TRBV3-1 (or the pseudogene TRBV3-2) and TRBJ2-7; 7 bases are a match to TRBD2. There are 13 residues in the CDR3. The V gene's germline CDR1 is LGHDT and CDR2 YNNKEL (reference sequence). The CDR3 loop reads CASSLSTQPGRDF. Here the CDR3 DNA reads TGTGCCAGCAGCCTTTCCACCCAACCGGGGAGGGACTTC.

V and J are TRBV6-5 and TRBJ2-5, with 7 bases aligning to TRBD1. Germline CDR1 reads MNHEY; CDR2 reads SVGAGI. The CDR3 contains 15 residues. V shed 8 bases and J 3 bases; nucleotides not matched to a gene: 12. CDR3 loop: CASRSRGQIKETQYF. The CDR3 DNA follows: TGTGCCAGCCGTTCACGGGGACAGATCAAAGAGACCCAGTACTTC.

The chain employs TRBV7-8 and TRBJ2-1; 8 positions agree with TRBD1. Germline V CDR1 and CDR2: SGHVS, FQNEAQ. V dropped 2 bases and J dropped 7; count of bases not matched to a gene: 10. CDR3 size: 16 residues. The CDR3 region has the DNA TGTGCCAGCAGCTTACCTGGCAGGGGGCGCGGAAATGAGCAGTTCTTC. Protein product: CASSLPGRGRGNEQFF.

V and J are TRBV4-1 and TRBJ2-7; the match to TRBD1 covers 7 bases. The length of the CDR3 is 15 residues. Trimming removed 0 bases from V and 7 bases from J; junction bases left unmatched: 9. Germline assignment: CDR1 MGHRA and CDR2 YSYEKL. The CDR3 bases are TGCGCCAGCAGCCAAGAGGAGTCAGGGGGAAGGGAGCAGTACTTC. Amino acid sequence: CASSQEESGGREQYF.

This clone was found a few times. This chain links TRBV20-1 with TRBJ2-3; 11 bases align to TRBD2. V lost 3 bases to trimming and J lost 1 base; unmatched junction nucleotides: 6. Germline loops: CDR1 DFQATT, CDR2 SNEGSKA (reference sequence). The CDR3 has 16 residues. The chain's CDR3 is CSASSGGADGTDTQYF. CDR3 nucleotide sequence: TGCAGTGCTAGTAGCGGGGGGGCTGACGGCACAGATACGCAGTATTTT.

This rearrangement joins TRBV5-4 to TRBJ2-3; tentatively, D is TRBD1 or TRBD2 (5 bases each). Germline CDR1 is SGHNT and CDR2 is YYREEE (reference sequence). The CDR3 has 15 amino acids. Trimming removed 1 base at V and 1 base at J, with 10 bases between. The CDR3 DNA sequence: TGTGCCAGCAGCTTGAATCTGGGGGGCACAGATACGCAGTATTTT. Translated, it gives CASSLNLGGTDTQYF. Combining the CDR3 with reference TRBV5-4 and TRBJ2-3 gives the whole variable domain ETGVTQSPTHLIKTRGQQVTLRCSSQSGHNTVSWYQQALGQGPQFIFQYYREEENGRGNFPPRFSGLQFPNYSSELNVNALELDDSALYLCASSLNLGGTDTQYFGPGTRLTVL.

This sequence joins TRBV29-1 and TRBJ1-2; D remains unclear. The V end lost 6 bases, the J end lost 7 bases, and 15 bases lay between the germline ends. The CDR3 covers 12 residues. Germline V lookup: CDR1 SQVTM, CDR2 ANQGSEA. The CDR3, as DNA: TGCAGCGTCGTGGACGGTGGCTCTGGCTACACCTTC. Amino acid sequence: CSVVDGGSGYTF.

The chain recombines TRBV18 with TRBJ1-6; D possibly corresponds to TRBD1 (5 bases). Germline CDR1 and CDR2: KGHSH and LQKENI. There are 13 residues in the CDR3. V gave up 6 bases and J gave up 7 bases, with 10 bases separating them. In DNA form, the CDR3 reads TGTGCCAGCTCGGGGGGAAACAATTCACCCCTCCACTTT. This encodes CASSGGNNSPLHF.

The V call is TRBV19, the J call TRBJ1-2, with D perhaps matching TRBD1 (5 bases). V shed 5 bases and J shed 2 bases, with 6 bases lying between them. CDR1 LNHDA and CDR2 SQIVND come from the germline V gene (reference sequence). CDR3 length: 12 residues. The CDR3 protein is CASSSGNYGYTF. CDR3 nucleotide sequence: TGTGCCAGTAGTTCAGGGAACTATGGCTACACCTTC. The full variable domain, its missing parts supplied by reference TRBV19 and TRBJ1-2, is DGGITQSPKYLFRKEGQNVTLSCEQNLNHDAMYWYRQDPGQGLRLIYYSQIVNDFQKGDIAEGYSVSREKKESFPLTVTSAQKNPTAFYLCASSSGNYGYTFGSGTRLTVV.

The chain employs TRBV4-1 and TRBJ1-4; D is uncertain. CDR1 is MGHRA and CDR2 is YSYEKL in the germline V gene. This CDR3 comprises 14 residues. Trimming removed 7 bases at V and 10 bases at J, with 19 bases between. The CDR3 protein is CASNPQDDGVKLFF. DNA of the CDR3: TGCGCCAGCAACCCCCAGGATGACGGGGTAAAACTGTTTTTT.

This chain joins TRBV6-1 and TRBJ2-5; TRBD2 is a possible D gene (5 bases). V was pared by 2 bases and J by 1 base, with 8 bases between. The CDR3 contains 14 residues. The germline V gene has CDR1 MNHNS and CDR2 SASEGT. CDR3 region: CASSESGIQETQYF. In DNA form, the CDR3 reads TGTGCCAGCAGTGAATCGGGAATCCAAGAGACCCAGTACTTC.

The chain recombines TRBV7-2 with TRBJ1-1, with 7 bases that match TRBD1. Unmatched junction bases numbered 8, after V lost 1 base and J lost 0 bases. The CDR3 consists of 17 residues. Germline V gene data show CDR1 as SGHTA and CDR2 as FQGNSA. This chain's CDR3 is CASSLEGSGQMNTEAFF. Here the CDR3 DNA reads TGTGCCAGCAGCTTAGAAGGATCGGGACAGATGAACACTGAAGCTTTCTTT. Complete variable domain (other parts from reference TRBV7-2 and TRBJ1-1): GAGVSQSPSNKVTEKGKDVELRCDPISGHTALYWYRQSLGQGLEFLIYFQGNSAPDKSGLPSDRFSAERTGGSVSTLTIQRTQQEDSAVYLCASSLEGSGQMNTEAFFGQGTRLTVV.

The chain carries TRBV19 and TRBJ1-4, with a possible D match to TRBD1 (6 bases). Deletions cut 1 base from V and 8 bases from J, with 17 bases between. The length of the CDR3 is 16 residues. The germline V gene has CDR1 LNHDA and CDR2 SQIVND (reference sequence). The CDR3 DNA reads TGTGCCAGTAGTATAGCCCTCTACGGGGGCAGAGAAAAACTGTTTTTT. Translation: CASSIALYGGREKLFF. The full variable domain, its missing parts supplied by reference TRBV19 and TRBJ1-4, is DGGITQSPKYLFRKEGQNVTLSCEQNLNHDAMYWYRQDPGQGLRLIYYSQIVNDFQKGDIAEGYSVSREKKESFPLTVTSAQKNPTAFYLCASSIALYGGREKLFFGSGTQLSVL.